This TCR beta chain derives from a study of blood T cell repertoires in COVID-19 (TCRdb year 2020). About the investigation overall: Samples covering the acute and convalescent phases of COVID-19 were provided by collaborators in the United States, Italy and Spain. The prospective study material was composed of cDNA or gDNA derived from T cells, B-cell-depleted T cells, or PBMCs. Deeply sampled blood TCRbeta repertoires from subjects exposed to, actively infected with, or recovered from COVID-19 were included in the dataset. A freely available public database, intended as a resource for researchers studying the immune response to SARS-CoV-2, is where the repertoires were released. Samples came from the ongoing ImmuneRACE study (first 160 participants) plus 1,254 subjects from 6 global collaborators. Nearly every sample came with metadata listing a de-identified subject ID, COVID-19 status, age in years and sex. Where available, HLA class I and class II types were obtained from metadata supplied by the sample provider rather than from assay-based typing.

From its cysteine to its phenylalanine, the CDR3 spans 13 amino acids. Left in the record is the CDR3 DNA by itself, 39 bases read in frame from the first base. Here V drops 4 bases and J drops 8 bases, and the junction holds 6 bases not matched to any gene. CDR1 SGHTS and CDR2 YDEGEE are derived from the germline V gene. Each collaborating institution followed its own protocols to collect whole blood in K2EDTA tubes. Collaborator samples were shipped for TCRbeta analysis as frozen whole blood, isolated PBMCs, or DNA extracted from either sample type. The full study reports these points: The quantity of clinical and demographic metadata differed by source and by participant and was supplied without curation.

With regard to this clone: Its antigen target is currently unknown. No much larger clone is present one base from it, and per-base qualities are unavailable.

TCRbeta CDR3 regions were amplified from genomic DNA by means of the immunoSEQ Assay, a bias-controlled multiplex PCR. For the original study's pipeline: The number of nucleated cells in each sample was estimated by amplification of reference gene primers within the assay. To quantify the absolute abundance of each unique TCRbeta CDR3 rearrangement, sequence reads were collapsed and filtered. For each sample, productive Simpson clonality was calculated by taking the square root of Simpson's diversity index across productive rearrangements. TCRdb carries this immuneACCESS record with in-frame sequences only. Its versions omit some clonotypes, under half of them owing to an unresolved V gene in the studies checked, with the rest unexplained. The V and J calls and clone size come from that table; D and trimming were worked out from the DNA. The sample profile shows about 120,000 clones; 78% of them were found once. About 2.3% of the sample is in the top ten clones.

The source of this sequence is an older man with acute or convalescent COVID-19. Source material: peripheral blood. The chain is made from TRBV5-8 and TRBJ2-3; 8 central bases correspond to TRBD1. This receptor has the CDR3 CASSPGQAGTQYF. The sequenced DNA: TGTGCCAGCAGCCCGGGACAGGCGGGTACGCAGTATTTT.